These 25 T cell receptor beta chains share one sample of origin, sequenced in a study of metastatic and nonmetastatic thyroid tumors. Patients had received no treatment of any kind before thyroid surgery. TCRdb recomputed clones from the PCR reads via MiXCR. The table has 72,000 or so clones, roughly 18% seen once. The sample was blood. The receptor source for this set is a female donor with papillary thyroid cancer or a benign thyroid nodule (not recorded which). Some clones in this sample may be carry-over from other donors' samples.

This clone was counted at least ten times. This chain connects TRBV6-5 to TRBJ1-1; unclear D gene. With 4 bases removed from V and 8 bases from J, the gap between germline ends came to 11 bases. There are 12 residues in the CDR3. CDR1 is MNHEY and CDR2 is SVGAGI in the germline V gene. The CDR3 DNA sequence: TGTGCCAGCAGTTCGGCCAGCAGGGAAGCTTTCTTT. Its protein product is CASSSASREAFF.

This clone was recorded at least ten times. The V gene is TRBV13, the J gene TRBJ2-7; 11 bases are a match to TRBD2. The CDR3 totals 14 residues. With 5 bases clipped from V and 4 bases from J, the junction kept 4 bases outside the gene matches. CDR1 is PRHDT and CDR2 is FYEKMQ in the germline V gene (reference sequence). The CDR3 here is CASSPGLAGYEQYF. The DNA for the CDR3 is TGTGCCAGCAGCCCCGGACTAGCGGGTTACGAGCAGTACTTC.

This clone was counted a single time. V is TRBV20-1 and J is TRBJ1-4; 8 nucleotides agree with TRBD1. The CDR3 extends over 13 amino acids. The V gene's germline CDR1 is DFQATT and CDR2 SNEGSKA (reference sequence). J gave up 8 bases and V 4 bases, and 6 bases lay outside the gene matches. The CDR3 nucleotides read TGCAGTGCTACAGGGGGCATCGAAGAAAAACTGTTTTTT. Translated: CSATGGIEEKLFF.

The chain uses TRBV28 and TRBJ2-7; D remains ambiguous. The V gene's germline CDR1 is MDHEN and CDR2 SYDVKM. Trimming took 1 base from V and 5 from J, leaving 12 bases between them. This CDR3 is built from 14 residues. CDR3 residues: CASSLSLEVHEQYF. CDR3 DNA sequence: TGTGCCAGCAGTTTATCTCTCGAGGTTCACGAGCAGTACTTC. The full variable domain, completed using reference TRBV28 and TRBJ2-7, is DVKVTQSSRYLVKRTGEKVFLECVQDMDHENMFWYRQDPGLGLRLIYFSYDVKMKEKGDIPEGYSVSREKKERFSLILESASTNQTSMYLCASSLSLEVHEQYFGPGTRLTVT.

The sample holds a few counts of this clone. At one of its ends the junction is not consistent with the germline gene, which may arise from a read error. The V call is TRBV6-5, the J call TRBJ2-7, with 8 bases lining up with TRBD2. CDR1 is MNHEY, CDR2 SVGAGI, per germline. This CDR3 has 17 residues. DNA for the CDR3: TGTGCCAGCAGTTACTCGCCCTCGGGGGGGAGGGGCCACGATCAGTACTTC. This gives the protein CASSYSPSGGRGHDQYF.

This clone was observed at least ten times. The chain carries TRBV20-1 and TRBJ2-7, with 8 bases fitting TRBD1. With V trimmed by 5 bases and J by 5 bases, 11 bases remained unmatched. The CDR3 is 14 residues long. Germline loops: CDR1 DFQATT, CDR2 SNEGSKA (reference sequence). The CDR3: CSARPFQGANEQYF. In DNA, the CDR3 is TGCAGTGCTCGCCCCTTCCAGGGGGCGAACGAGCAGTACTTC.

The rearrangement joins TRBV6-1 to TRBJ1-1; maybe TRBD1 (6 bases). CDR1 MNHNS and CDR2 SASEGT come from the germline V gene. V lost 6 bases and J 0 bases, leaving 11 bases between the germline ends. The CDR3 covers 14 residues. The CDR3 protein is CASSRTVLNTEAFF. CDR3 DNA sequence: TGTGCCAGCAGCCGGACAGTTCTGAACACTGAAGCTTTCTTT.

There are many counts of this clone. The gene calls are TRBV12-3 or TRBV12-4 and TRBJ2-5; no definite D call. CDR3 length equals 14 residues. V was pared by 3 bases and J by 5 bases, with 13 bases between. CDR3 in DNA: TGTGCCAGCAGTTTGAGTTCCCTGGGGGAGACCCAGTACTTC. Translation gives CASSLSSLGETQYF.

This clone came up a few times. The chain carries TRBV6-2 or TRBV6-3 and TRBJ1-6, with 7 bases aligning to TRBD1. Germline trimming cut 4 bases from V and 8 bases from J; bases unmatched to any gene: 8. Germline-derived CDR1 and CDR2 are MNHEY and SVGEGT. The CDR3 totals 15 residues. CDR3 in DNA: TGTGCCAGCAGTTGGGGGACAGAGAATCATTCACCCCTCCACTTT. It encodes CASSWGTENHSPLHF.

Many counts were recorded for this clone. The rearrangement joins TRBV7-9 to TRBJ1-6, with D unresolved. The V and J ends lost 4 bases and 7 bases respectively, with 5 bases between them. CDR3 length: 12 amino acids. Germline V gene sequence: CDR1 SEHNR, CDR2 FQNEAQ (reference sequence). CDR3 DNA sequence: TGTGCCAGCAGCTATTTCAATTCACCCCTCCACTTT. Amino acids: CASSYFNSPLHF.

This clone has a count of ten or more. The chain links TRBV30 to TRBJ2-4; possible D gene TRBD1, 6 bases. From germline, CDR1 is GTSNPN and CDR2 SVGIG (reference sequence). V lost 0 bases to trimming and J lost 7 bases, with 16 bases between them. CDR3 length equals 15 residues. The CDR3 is CAWSVLTGWGNIQYF. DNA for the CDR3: TGTGCCTGGAGTGTACTAACAGGGTGGGGGAACATTCAGTACTTC.

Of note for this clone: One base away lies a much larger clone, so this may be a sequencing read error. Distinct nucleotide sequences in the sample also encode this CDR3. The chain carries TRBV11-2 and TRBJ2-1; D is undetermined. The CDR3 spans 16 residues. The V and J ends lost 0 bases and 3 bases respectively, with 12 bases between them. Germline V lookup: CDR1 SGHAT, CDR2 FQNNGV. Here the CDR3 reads CASSLDLGGFYNEQFF. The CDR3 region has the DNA TGTGCCAGCAGCTTAGACCTCGGCGGTTTCTACAATGAGCAGTTCTTC. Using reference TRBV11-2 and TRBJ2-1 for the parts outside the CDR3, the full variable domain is EAGVAQSPRYKIIEKRQSVAFWCNPISGHATLYWYQQILGQGPKLLIQFQNNGVVDDSQLPKDRFSAERLKGVDSTLKIQPAKLEDSAVYLCASSLDLGGFYNEQFFGPGTRLTVL.

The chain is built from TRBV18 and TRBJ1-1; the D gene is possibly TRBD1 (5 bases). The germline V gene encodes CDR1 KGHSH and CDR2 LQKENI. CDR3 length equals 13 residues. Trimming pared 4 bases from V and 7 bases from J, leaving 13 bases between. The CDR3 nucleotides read TGTGCCAGCTCACGAGGGGTGGATGGTGAAGCTTTCTTT. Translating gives CASSRGVDGEAFF.

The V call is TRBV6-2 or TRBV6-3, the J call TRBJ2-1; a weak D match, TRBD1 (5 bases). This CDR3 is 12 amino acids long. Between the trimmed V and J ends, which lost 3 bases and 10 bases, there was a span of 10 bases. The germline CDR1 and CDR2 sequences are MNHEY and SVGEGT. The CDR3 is CASSYGATEQFF. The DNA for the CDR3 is TGTGCCAGCAGTTATGGGGCCACCGAGCAGTTCTTC.

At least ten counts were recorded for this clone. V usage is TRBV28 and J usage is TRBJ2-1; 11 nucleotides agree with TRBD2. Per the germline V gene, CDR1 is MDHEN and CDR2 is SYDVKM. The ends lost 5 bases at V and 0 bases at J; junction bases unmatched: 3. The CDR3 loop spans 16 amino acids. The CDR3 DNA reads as TGTGCCAGCAGTGGGACTAGCGGAATCTCCTACAATGAGCAGTTCTTC. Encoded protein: CASSGTSGISYNEQFF.

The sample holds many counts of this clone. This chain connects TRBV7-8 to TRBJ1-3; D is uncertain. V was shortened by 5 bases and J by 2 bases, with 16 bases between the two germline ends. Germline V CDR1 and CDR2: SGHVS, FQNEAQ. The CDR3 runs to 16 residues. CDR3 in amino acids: CASSPRTASTGNTIYF. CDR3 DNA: TGTGCCAGCAGCCCCCGGACGGCCTCCACTGGAAACACCATATATTTT.

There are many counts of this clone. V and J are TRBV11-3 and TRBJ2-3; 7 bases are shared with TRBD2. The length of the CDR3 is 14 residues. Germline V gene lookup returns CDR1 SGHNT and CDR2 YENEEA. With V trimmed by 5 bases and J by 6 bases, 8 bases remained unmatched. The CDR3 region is CASSPLARVDTQYF. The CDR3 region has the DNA TGTGCCAGCAGCCCACTAGCGCGAGTGGATACGCAGTATTTT.

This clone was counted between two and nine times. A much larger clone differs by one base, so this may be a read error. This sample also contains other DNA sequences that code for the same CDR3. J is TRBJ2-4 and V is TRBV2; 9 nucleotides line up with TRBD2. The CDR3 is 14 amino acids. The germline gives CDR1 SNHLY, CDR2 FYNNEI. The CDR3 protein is CASNGGRAKNIRYF. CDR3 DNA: TGTGCCAGCAATGGCGGGAGGGCCAAAAACATTCGGTACTTC.

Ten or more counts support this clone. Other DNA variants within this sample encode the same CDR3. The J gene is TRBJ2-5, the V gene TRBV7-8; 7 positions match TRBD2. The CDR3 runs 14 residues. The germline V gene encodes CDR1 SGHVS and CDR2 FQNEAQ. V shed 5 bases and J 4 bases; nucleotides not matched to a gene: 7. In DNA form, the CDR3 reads TGTGCCAGCAGCCGCCGCGGGGGTGGAGAGACCCAGTACTTC. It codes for CASSRRGGGETQYF.

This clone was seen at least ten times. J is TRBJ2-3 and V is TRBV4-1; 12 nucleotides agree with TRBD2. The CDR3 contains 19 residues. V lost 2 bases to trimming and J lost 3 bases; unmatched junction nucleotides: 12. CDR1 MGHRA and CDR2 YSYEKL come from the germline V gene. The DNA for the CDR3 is TGCGCCAGCAGCCAACGCGGGCCTAGCGGGAGGGCCGGGACAGATACGCAGTATTTT. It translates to CASSQRGPSGRAGTDTQYF.

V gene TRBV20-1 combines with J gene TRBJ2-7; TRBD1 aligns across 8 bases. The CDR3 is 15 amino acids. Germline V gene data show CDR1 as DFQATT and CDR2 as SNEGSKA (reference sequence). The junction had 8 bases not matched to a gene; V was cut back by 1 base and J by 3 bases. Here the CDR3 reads CSARGAGGYFYEQYF. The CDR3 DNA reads TGCAGTGCTAGAGGGGCAGGGGGCTATTTCTACGAGCAGTACTTC.

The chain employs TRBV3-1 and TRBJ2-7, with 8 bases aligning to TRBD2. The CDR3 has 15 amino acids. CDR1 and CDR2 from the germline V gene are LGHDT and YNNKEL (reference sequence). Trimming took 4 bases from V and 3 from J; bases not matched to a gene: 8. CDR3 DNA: TGTGCCAGCAGCCTCGGGGGAGCGGGGGTCTACGAGCAGTACTTC. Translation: CASSLGGAGVYEQYF.

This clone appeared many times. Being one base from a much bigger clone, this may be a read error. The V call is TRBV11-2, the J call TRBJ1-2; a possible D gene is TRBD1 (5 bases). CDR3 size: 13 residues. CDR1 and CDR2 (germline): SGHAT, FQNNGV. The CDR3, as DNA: TGTGCCAGCAGCTTAGGGGGACTCTATGGCCACACCTTC. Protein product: CASSLGGLYGHTF.

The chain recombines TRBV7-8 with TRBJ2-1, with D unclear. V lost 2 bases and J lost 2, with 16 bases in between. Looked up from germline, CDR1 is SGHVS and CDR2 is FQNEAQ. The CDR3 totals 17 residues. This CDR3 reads CASSLYRPRMTYNEQFF. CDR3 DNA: TGTGCCAGCAGCTTATATCGGCCGCGCATGACCTACAATGAGCAGTTCTTC.

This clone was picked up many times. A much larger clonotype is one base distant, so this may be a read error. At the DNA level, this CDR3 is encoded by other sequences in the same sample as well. In DNA, the CDR3 is TGTGCCAGTAGCCTACAGGAGAGCTCCTACGAGCAGTACTTC. Translated: CASSLQESSYEQYF. The chain uses TRBV6-1 and TRBJ2-7, with D possibly being TRBD1 (5 bases). Germline values: CDR1 MNHNS, CDR2 SASEGT. This CDR3 is 14 amino acids long. V was pared by 9 bases and J by 0 bases, with 15 bases between.